Shown below are 20 T cell receptor beta chains from a single sample sequenced in a study of blood T cell repertoires in COVID-19. Data came from immunoSEQ multiplex PCR; TCRdb stores just in-frame clones and leaves some out. The profile shows over 70,000 clones, roughly four fifths of them singletons. Specimen: peripheral blood. The receptors originated from a man between 65 and 85 years old with COVID-19, enrolled during active disease.

This sequence joins TRBV19 and TRBJ1-3; no reliable D call. With 3 bases removed from V and 0 bases from J, the gap between germline ends came to 3 bases. Per the germline V gene, CDR1 is LNHDA and CDR2 is SQIVND (reference sequence). The CDR3 is 13 residues long. The CDR3 protein is CASSIGSGNTIYF. In nucleotides, the CDR3 is TGTGCCAGTAGTATCGGCTCTGGAAACACCATATATTTT.

This CDR3 reads CASSWGGMNTEAFF. The CDR3 DNA sequence: TGTGCCAGCAGCTGGGGGGGGATGAACACTGAAGCTTTCTTT. V gene TRBV7-2 combines with J gene TRBJ1-1; a weak D match, TRBD1 (5 bases). The germline CDR1 and CDR2 sequences are SGHTA and FQGNSA. The V end lost 4 bases, the J end lost 0 bases, and 9 bases lay between the germline ends. This CDR3 is 14 amino acids long.

The chain recombines TRBV6-5 with TRBJ2-7; 7 bases are a match to TRBD1. The CDR3 is 13 residues long. Germline loops: CDR1 MNHEY, CDR2 SVGAGI. Trimming removed 6 bases from V and 5 bases from J; junction bases left unmatched: 7. CDR3 coding DNA: TGTGCCAGCAGAAAGACAGGGTCTGACGAGCAGTACTTC. This translates into CASRKTGSDEQYF.

This rearrangement joins TRBV7-2 to TRBJ2-3; no reliable D call. This CDR3 is built from 14 residues. Germline V gene data show CDR1 as SGHTA and CDR2 as FQGNSA. The V and J ends lost 1 base and 2 bases respectively, with 7 bases between them. The CDR3 bases are TGTGCCAGCAGCTTAGGCCAACTCACAGATACGCAGTATTTT. This encodes CASSLGQLTDTQYF.

This chain connects TRBV5-1 to TRBJ1-2; 10 positions agree with TRBD1. The V segment lost 3 bases and the J segment 7 bases; nucleotides outside the gene matches: 9. The CDR3 sequence is 15 residues long. Germline V gives CDR1 SGHRS, CDR2 YFSETQ. The chain's CDR3 is CASSSEGQGRTGYTF. As DNA, the CDR3 is TGCGCCAGCAGCTCGGAGGGACAGGGGAGGACTGGCTACACCTTC.

As regards this clone: One end of the junction varies from germline; a read error may be responsible. This chain joins TRBV12-3 or TRBV12-4 and TRBJ2-3; no clear D gene. There are 13 residues in the CDR3. Here the CDR3 reads CASSGSYTDAQYF. CDR3 sequence (DNA): TGTGCCAGCAGTGGGTCCTATACAGATGCGCAGTATTTT.

The rearrangement uses TRBV6-1 and TRBJ2-1; maybe TRBD2 (5 bases). Germline V gene lookup returns CDR1 MNHNS and CDR2 SASEGT. The ends were cut back, 2 bases at V and 6 bases at J, with 20 bases in the middle. The CDR3 extends over 17 amino acids. In DNA, the CDR3 is TGTGCCAGCAGTGAACTGAGGGCCGGTTCCATCCGCAATGAGCAGTTCTTC. It is translated as CASSELRAGSIRNEQFF.

This sequence joins TRBV11-1 and TRBJ2-3, with 8 bases identical to TRBD2. Germline V lookup: CDR1 SGHAT, CDR2 FQDESV (reference sequence). The CDR3 is 14 residues long. V lost 6 bases and J lost 6; bases outside the gene matches: 8. CDR3 nucleotides: TGTGCCAGCAGATCCCAGACTAGCGTGGATACGCAGTATTTT. Amino acid sequence: CASRSQTSVDTQYF.

The chain carries TRBV5-1 and TRBJ2-2; TRBD1 aligns across 10 bases. CDR3 length: 15 amino acids. CDR1 is SGHRS and CDR2 is YFSETQ in the germline V gene. V was clipped by 8 bases and J by 4 bases; unmatched bases: 8. As DNA, the CDR3 is TGCGCCAGAGCTACCGGGACAGGGGCCACCGGGGAGCTGTTTTTT. It translates to CARATGTGATGELFF. The full variable domain, in which reference TRBV5-1 and TRBJ2-2 provide the parts outside the CDR3, is KAGVTQTPRYLIKTRGQQVTLSCSPISGHRSVSWYQQTPGQGLQFLFEYFSETQRNKGNFPGRFSGRQFSNSRSEMNVSTLELGDSALYLCARATGTGATGELFFGEGSRLTVL.

This clone came up a few times. The CDR3 here is CASSETGTLTSPLHF. CDR3 coding DNA: TGTGCCAGCAGCGAGACCGGGACACTCACCTCACCCCTCCACTTT. The rearrangement links TRBV3-1 (or the pseudogene TRBV3-2) to TRBJ1-6; D may be TRBD1 (6 bases). Trimming shortened V by 5 bases and J by 10 bases, and 18 bases separated the two germline ends. Germline V lookup: CDR1 LGHDT, CDR2 YNNKEL (reference sequence). CDR3 length: 15 amino acids.

The rearrangement links TRBV5-4 to TRBJ2-5; 7 nucleotides agree with TRBD1. V dropped 4 bases and J dropped 5; count of bases not matched to a gene: 8. Germline CDR1 and CDR2: SGHNT and YYREEE (reference sequence). The CDR3 has 14 residues. The CDR3 spells CASSQKGGMETQYF. As DNA, the CDR3 is TGTGCCAGCAGCCAAAAAGGGGGCATGGAGACCCAGTACTTC.

The gene calls are TRBV9 and TRBJ2-7; TRBD1 matches 7 bases. CDR1 and CDR2 from the germline V gene are SGDLS and YYNGEE. This CDR3 comprises 14 residues. Unmatched junction bases numbered 2, after V lost 0 bases and J lost 2 bases. The CDR3: CASSVGGTAYEQYF. CDR3 coding DNA: TGTGCCAGCAGCGTAGGTGGGACAGCCTACGAGCAGTACTTC.

The V and J genes are TRBV19 and TRBJ2-1; D might be TRBD2 (6 bases). This CDR3 is 13 amino acids long. Germline CDR1 is LNHDA and CDR2 is SQIVND (reference sequence). V was trimmed by 4 bases and J by 9 bases, leaving 13 bases between them. For the CDR3, the DNA is TGTGCCAGTAGTACGACTAGTGACCGTGAGCAGTTCTTC. As protein: CASSTTSDREQFF.

The chain carries TRBV28 and TRBJ1-4; TRBD1 is a possible D gene (5 bases). This CDR3 is 14 amino acids long. Germline V gene data show CDR1 as MDHEN and CDR2 as SYDVKM. Trimming removed 3 bases at V and 4 bases at J, with 9 bases between. CDR3 DNA sequence: TGTGCCAGCAGTTTTTCGGGGGGTAATGAAAAACTGTTTTTT. This encodes CASSFSGGNEKLFF.

J is TRBJ1-1 and V is TRBV19; D call uncertain. Per germline, CDR1 LNHDA and CDR2 SQIVND (reference sequence). This CDR3 region has 12 residues. Trimming took 4 bases from V and 3 from J, leaving 6 bases between them. CDR3 coding DNA: TGTGCCAGTAGTAGGCAACACACTGAAGCTTTCTTT. It encodes CASSRQHTEAFF.

This clone occurred a few times. J is TRBJ1-3 and V is TRBV5-5, with D possibly TRBD1 on 5 matching bases. The CDR3 runs to 15 residues. Deletions cut 4 bases from V and 0 bases from J, with 11 bases between. Germline CDR1 and CDR2: SGHKS and YYEKEE (reference sequence). The CDR3: CASSRTPNSGNTIYF. The CDR3 DNA reads as TGTGCCAGCAGCAGGACACCCAACTCTGGAAACACCATATATTTT.

The chain combines TRBV7-2 with TRBJ1-1; possibly TRBD1 for D (5 bases). V gave up 7 bases and J gave up 1 base, with 10 bases separating them. Germline V gene data show CDR1 as SGHTA and CDR2 as FQGNSA. This CDR3 contains 13 residues. The CDR3 region has the DNA TGTGCCAGCAAGGGGCAACCGAACACTGAAGCTTTCTTT. This translates into CASKGQPNTEAFF.

J is TRBJ2-2 and V is TRBV28; 7 positions match TRBD2. CDR3 size: 16 residues. V lost 1 base and J lost 4; bases outside the gene matches: 6. The germline V gene encodes CDR1 MDHEN and CDR2 SYDVKM. Written as DNA, the CDR3 is TGTGCCAGCAGTTTATCCCGGTGGGGGGGCACCGGGGAGCTGTTTTTT. This sequence encodes CASSLSRWGGTGELFF.

The chain is built from TRBV3-1 (or the pseudogene TRBV3-2) and TRBJ2-6; D ambiguous. Trimming shortened V by 7 bases and J by 0 bases, and 7 bases separated the two germline ends. Germline V gene sequence: CDR1 LGHDT, CDR2 YNNKEL (reference sequence). The CDR3 contains 14 residues. The CDR3: CASKPGSGANVLTF. CDR3 bases: TGTGCCAGCAAGCCCGGCTCTGGGGCCAACGTCCTGACTTTC.

The chain combines TRBV6-6 with TRBJ2-4; TRBD1 matches 9 bases. V lost 6 bases and J lost 2; bases outside the gene matches: 5. The CDR3 runs 15 residues. Per germline, CDR1 MNHNY and CDR2 SVGAGI (reference sequence). The CDR3 loop is CASRPGQGTKNIQYF. The CDR3 DNA is TGTGCCAGCAGGCCGGGACAGGGAACCAAAAACATTCAGTACTTC.